These 8 T cell receptor beta chains came from one sample sequenced in a study of regulatory T cells in long-lasting Graves disease. CDR3 regions were amplified by Arm-PCR using iRepertoire HTBI primers to build TCR beta libraries. One entry per CDR3 protein results from TCRdb running MiXCR on the multiplex PCR reads. The sample holds about 380,000 distinct CDR3 sequences; 15% are singletons and the top ten take about a fifth. Time point meaning: newly diagnosed GD, antithyroid drugs for less than 3 months. From RNA extracted from PBMCs, the TCR library was made. Here the sequenced sample was peripheral blood mononuclear cells (PBMCs), taken at new diagnosis, from a patient treated with antithyroid drugs. Source of these receptors: a female donor with Graves disease.

This clonotype was counted at least ten times. The chain employs TRBV9 and TRBJ1-1; 9 bases match TRBD1. CDR1 is SGDLS, CDR2 YYNGEE, per germline. CDR3 length: 13 amino acids. Trimming removed 2 bases from V and 6 bases from J; junction bases left unmatched: 2. In nucleotides, the CDR3 is TGTGCCAGCAGCGTGACAGGGGGGCCTGAAGCTTTCTTT. It translates to CASSVTGGPEAFF.

This clonotype was observed at least ten times. The chain employs TRBV3-1 and TRBJ2-7; 11 nucleotides match TRBD1. Trimming at V came to 2 bases and at J to 3 bases, leaving 6 bases not matched to a gene. The CDR3 contains 16 residues. Germline V gene data show CDR1 as LGHDT and CDR2 as YNNKEL (reference sequence). Here the CDR3 reads CASSQSPGTGGYEQYF. CDR3 sequence (DNA): TGTGCCAGCAGCCAAAGCCCCGGGACAGGGGGCTACGAGCAGTACTTC.

This clonotype was picked up many times. V gene TRBV6-1 combines with J gene TRBJ1-1; unclear D gene. Trimming cost V 8 bases and J 7 bases, with 8 bases left between them. The CDR3 runs to 10 residues. Germline lookup yields CDR1 MNHNS and CDR2 SASEGT. The CDR3 sequence is CASVHSEAFF. The CDR3 bases are TGTGCCAGCGTCCACAGTGAAGCTTTCTTT.

This clonotype was counted many times. The chain recombines TRBV20-1 with TRBJ1-1; D not certain. The germline V and J ends were trimmed by 8 bases and 11 bases, with 15 bases remaining between them. Germline CDR1 is DFQATT and CDR2 is SNEGSKA (reference sequence). The CDR3 length is 10 residues. The CDR3 here is CSTSLPQAFF. The CDR3 nucleotides read TGCAGTACGTCCCTCCCCCAGGCTTTCTTT.

This clonotype was seen a handful of times. V gene TRBV14 combines with J gene TRBJ1-1; D call uncertain. Germline V CDR1 and CDR2: SGHDN, FVKESK. This CDR3 is 13 amino acids long. The V end lost 6 bases, the J end lost 6 bases, and 14 bases lay between the germline ends. This CDR3 reads CASSHLGGSEAFF. The CDR3 DNA reads as TGTGCCAGCAGTCACCTCGGAGGGTCTGAAGCTTTCTTT.

On this clonotype itself: The conserved closing phenylalanine or tryptophan is absent in this CDR3, likely reflecting a read error. The rearrangement joins TRBV12-3 or TRBV12-4 to TRBJ1-6; 9 bases line up with TRBD1. Trimming took 7 bases from V and 9 from J; bases not matched to a gene: 10. This CDR3 has 15 amino acids. CDR3 DNA sequence: TGTGCCAGCACCGAGGGGGGGACAGGGCGTTCACCCCTCCACTCT. Translating gives CASTEGGTGRSPLHS.

The chain uses TRBV10-3 and TRBJ1-2; no definite D call. Deletions cut 0 bases from V and 6 bases from J, with 14 bases between. This CDR3 is built from 15 residues. Germline-derived CDR1 and CDR2 are ENHRY and SYGVKD. This CDR3 reads CAISESPGNEDGYTF. Written as DNA, the CDR3 is TGTGCCATCAGTGAGTCGCCAGGCAACGAAGATGGCTACACCTTC.

The genes are TRBV27 and TRBJ1-1; 9 nucleotides agree with TRBD1. The CDR3 length is 15 residues. V gave up 4 bases and J gave up 5 bases; unmatched junction bases: 8. CDR1 is MNHEY, CDR2 SMNVEV, per germline (reference sequence). CDR3 loop: CASSSYRGRETEAFF. In DNA, the CDR3 is TGTGCCAGCAGTTCGTACAGGGGGCGCGAGACTGAAGCTTTCTTT.